This record covers a single T cell receptor beta chain. What it binds is unknown. A much larger clone differs from this one at a single base, so this may be a read error. The data stem from a study of glioma-infiltrating T cells. General observations from the study: Tissue and blood shared very few CDR3 sequences. Non-neoplastic patients had below-expected tissue-blood divergence, while all gliomas exceeded expectation.

Trimming left V 4 bases short and J 3 bases short, with 13 bases between. Per germline, CDR1 MDHEN and CDR2 SYDVKM. The CDR3 length is 15 residues. Using RNA template, CDR3s of TCR alpha and beta were amplified with iRepertoire arm-PCR. Tissue mRNA or PBMC total RNA, roughly 95-400 ng, went into one-step reverse transcription and amplification. From the multiplex PCR reads, TCRdb called clonotypes with MiXCR, one entry per CDR3 protein. The data show about 180,000 distinct CDR3 sequences, approximately 40% seen once. The V call is TRBV28, the J call TRBJ2-4; D gene uncertain. The receptor comes from a human donor with low-grade glioma or glioblastoma, undergoing nonglioma brain surgery, or in good health (not recorded which). Specimen: glioma tissue, nonneoplastic brain tissue, or PBMCs (not recorded which). CDR3 sequence (DNA): TGTGCCAGCAGTTCCCCCTCTGCGATCAAAAACATTCAGTACTTC. This sequence encodes CASSSPSAIKNIQYF.